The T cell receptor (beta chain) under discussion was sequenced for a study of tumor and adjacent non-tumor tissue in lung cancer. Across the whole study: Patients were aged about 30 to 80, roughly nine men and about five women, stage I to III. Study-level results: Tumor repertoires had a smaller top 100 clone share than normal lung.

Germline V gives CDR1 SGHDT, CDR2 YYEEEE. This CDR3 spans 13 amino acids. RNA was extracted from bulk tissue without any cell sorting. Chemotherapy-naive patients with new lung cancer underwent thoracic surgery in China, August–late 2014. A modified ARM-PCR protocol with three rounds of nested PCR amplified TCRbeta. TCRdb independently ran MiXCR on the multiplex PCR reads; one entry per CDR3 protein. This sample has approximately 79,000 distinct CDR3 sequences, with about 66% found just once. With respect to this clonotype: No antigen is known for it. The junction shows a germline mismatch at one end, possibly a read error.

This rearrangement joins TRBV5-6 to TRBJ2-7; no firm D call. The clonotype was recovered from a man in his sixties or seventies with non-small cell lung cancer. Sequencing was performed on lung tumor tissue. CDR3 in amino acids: CTSSRVAMREQYF. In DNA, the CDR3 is TGTACCAGCAGCCGTGTTGCCATGAGGGAGCAGTACTTC.